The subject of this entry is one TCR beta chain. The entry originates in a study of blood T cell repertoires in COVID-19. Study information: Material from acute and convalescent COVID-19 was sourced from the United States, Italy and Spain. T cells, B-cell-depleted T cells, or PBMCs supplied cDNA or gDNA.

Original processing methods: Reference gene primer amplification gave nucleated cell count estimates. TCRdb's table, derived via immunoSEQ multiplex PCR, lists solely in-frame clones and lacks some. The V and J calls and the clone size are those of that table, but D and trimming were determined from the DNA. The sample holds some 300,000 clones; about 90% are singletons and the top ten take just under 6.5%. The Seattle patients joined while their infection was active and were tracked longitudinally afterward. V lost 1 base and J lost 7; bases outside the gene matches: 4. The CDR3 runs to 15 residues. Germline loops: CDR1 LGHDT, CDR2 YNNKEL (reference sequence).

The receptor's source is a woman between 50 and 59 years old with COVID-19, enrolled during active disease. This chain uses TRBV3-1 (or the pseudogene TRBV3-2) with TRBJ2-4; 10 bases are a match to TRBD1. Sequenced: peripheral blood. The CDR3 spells CASSQGTGGTNIQYF. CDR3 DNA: TGTGCCAGCAGCCAAGGGACAGGGGGTACGAACATTCAGTACTTC.